The rows below give T cell receptor beta chains drawn from one sample of a study of regulatory T cells in long-lasting Graves disease. MiXCR was run by TCRdb on the multiplex PCR reads, yielding one entry per CDR3 protein. In the table there are some 560,000 distinct CDR3 sequences, about 16% of which are singletons. The same data also went into a second study, on T cells in Graves' hyperthyroidism and ophthalmopathy.

The starting material was peripheral blood mononuclear cells (PBMCs), obtained at new diagnosis, from a patient treated with antithyroid drugs. The receptors originated from a middle-aged woman with Graves disease. CDR3s include the opening cysteine and the closing phenylalanine or tryptophan. Each record gives: V gene, J gene, D gene, clone size, CDR3 protein, CDR3 DNA. A D gene is named only where the DNA matches it firmly. Size is stated for part of the rows, as once, few or many counts, or as a class when the clone is expanded.

TRBV7-9,TRBJ1-3,.,.,CASSPETSGNTIYF,TGTGCCAGCTCTCCGGAGACCTCTGGAAACACCATATATTTT
TRBV9,TRBJ2-1,.,many,CASSEAGHATYNEQFF,TGTGCCAGCAGCGAGGCAGGTCATGCCACCTACAATGAGCAGTTCTTC
TRBV12-5,TRBJ2-1,TRBD2,many,CASGGGMGNEQFF,TGTGCTAGTGGGGGAGGGATGGGGAATGAGCAGTTCTTC
TRBV4-1,TRBJ1-4,TRBD1,few,CASSSIHRGGEKLFF,TGCGCCAGCAGCTCTATACACAGGGGGGGTGAAAAACTGTTTTTT
TRBV20-1,TRBJ2-1,.,many,CSATGLSGEQFF,TGCAGTGCCACGGGGCTGTCCGGTGAGCAGTTCTTC
TRBV27,TRBJ2-3,.,many,CASSLFSGDTQYF,TGTGCCAGCAGTTTATTCTCGGGAGATACGCAGTATTTT
TRBV11-1,TRBJ2-1,.,.,CASSFSREFGRNEQFF,TGTGCCAGCAGCTTTAGCCGGGAATTTGGTCGCAATGAGCAGTTCTTC
TRBV6-1,TRBJ2-7,TRBD2,.,CASCLGGSSYEQYF,TGTGCCAGCTGCCTCGGGGGGAGCTCCTACGAGCAGTACTTC
TRBV11-2,TRBJ2-7,.,many,CASSLDQGTYEQYF,TGTGCCAGCAGCTTGGATCAGGGAACCTACGAGCAGTACTTC
TRBV2,TRBJ2-2,.,many,CASSLSGTGELFF,TGTGCCAGCAGCTTATCAGGGACCGGGGAGCTGTTTTTT
TRBV7-2,TRBJ1-2,TRBD1,.,CASSLQGASSGYTF,TGTGCCAGCAGCTTACAGGGGGCTTCGAGTGGCTACACCTTC
TRBV28,TRBJ1-2,TRBD1,few,CASSLTRAGTDYGYTF,TGTGCCAGCAGTCTTACCCGCGCCGGGACAGACTATGGCTACACCTTC
TRBV10-3,TRBJ1-6,.,few,CATHQEAYNSPLHF,TGTGCCACTCATCAGGAGGCCTATAATTCACCCCTCCACTTT
TRBV6-5,TRBJ2-1,TRBD2,many,CASSYSSSGGFNEQFF,TGTGCCAGCAGTTACTCGAGTAGCGGGGGCTTCAATGAGCAGTTCTTC
TRBV27,TRBJ1-2,.,.,CASRIGWGPNYGYTF,TGTGCCAGCAGGATCGGCTGGGGCCCTAACTATGGCTACACCTTC
TRBV7-6,TRBJ2-7,TRBD2,many,CASSSALAGGEEQYF,TGTGCCAGCAGCTCAGCCCTAGCGGGGGGTGAGGAGCAGTACTTC
TRBV2,TRBJ2-3,.,.,CASSDRPGGPDTQYF,TGTGCCAGCAGTGACCGCCCAGGAGGGCCAGATACGCAGTATTTT
TRBV10-3,TRBJ2-7,TRBD1,many,CAISGTALSYEQYF,TGTGCCATCAGCGGGACAGCCCTCTCCTACGAGCAGTACTTC
TRBV19,TRBJ2-5,TRBD1,.,CASSPLRQGGPSETQYF,TGTGCCAGTAGTCCACTTCGACAGGGTGGGCCTTCGGAGACCCAGTACTTC
TRBV6-2/TRBV6-3,TRBJ2-7,.,many,CASSYLRDEQYF,TGTGCCAGCAGTTACCTCCGGGACGAGCAGTACTTC
TRBV30,TRBJ2-5,.,many,CAWKRETQYF,TGTGCCTGGAAAAGGGAGACCCAGTACTTC
TRBV20-1,TRBJ2-5,TRBD1,many,CSALKRDRGQETQYF,TGCAGTGCGCTCAAGCGGGACAGGGGCCAAGAGACCCAGTACTTC
TRBV30,TRBJ1-2,.,few,CAWSVGTKLAYGYTF,TGTGCCTGGAGTGTAGGGACTAAGCTCGCCTATGGCTACACCTTC
TRBV7-9,TRBJ2-7,TRBD1,.,CASSPPGQGRAEQYF,TGTGCCAGCAGCCCACCCGGACAGGGGAGGGCCGAGCAGTACTTC
TRBV10-2,TRBJ1-5,.,few,CASSFSPGQLNQPQHF,TGCGCCAGCAGTTTTAGCCCCGGACAGCTAAATCAGCCCCAGCATTTT
TRBV19,TRBJ1-1,.,few,CASSIAFSPGPDTEAFF,TGTGCCAGTAGTATAGCGTTCAGTCCGGGGCCTGACACTGAAGCTTTCTTT
TRBV18,TRBJ1-1,TRBD1,many,CASSGQGATEAFF,TGTGCCAGCTCCGGACAGGGGGCCACTGAAGCTTTCTTT
TRBV12-3/TRBV12-4,TRBJ1-4,.,many,CASSLNGAEKLFF,TGTGCCAGCAGTTTAAACGGGGCTGAAAAACTGTTTTTT
TRBV19,TRBJ2-7,.,few,CASSYSQGYEQYF,TGTGCCAGTAGTTACTCACAGGGCTACGAGCAGTACTTC
TRBV5-5,TRBJ1-6,.,.,CASSLGAGFGSPLHF,TGTGCCAGCAGCTTGGGGGCCGGTTTTGGTTCACCCCTCCACTTT
TRBV6-1,TRBJ1-1,.,many,CASKVRGDTEAFF,TGTGCCAGCAAAGTAAGGGGGGACACTGAAGCTTTCTTT
TRBV3-1,TRBJ1-1,.,many,CASSTLQGTEAFF,TGTGCCAGCAGCACGCTCCAGGGGACTGAAGCTTTCTTT
TRBV12-3/TRBV12-4,TRBJ1-1,TRBD1,.,CASRITGGEAFF,TGTGCCAGCAGAATAACAGGGGGTGAAGCTTTCTTT
TRBV9,TRBJ1-2,TRBD1,few,CASTAGTGNYGYTF,TGTGCCAGCACCGCCGGGACAGGGAACTATGGCTACACCTTC
TRBV11-2,TRBJ1-1,.,medium-sized,CASSLNTEAFF,TGTGCCAGCAGCTTAAACACTGAAGCTTTCTTT
TRBV6-1,TRBJ1-6,.,many,CASRKRTESSYNSPLHF,TGTGCCAGCAGAAAAAGGACAGAGAGCTCCTATAATTCACCCCTCCACTTT
TRBV16,TRBJ1-6,TRBD1,few,CASSHGQGANNSPLHF,TGTGCCAGCAGCCACGGACAGGGGGCAAATAATTCACCCCTCCACTTT
TRBV24-1,TRBJ1-2,.,.,CATSDTAGQNYGYTF,TGTGCCACCAGTGATACGGCGGGACAAAACTATGGCTACACCTTC
TRBV5-1,TRBJ2-1,.,many,CASSLGETYNEQFF,TGCGCCAGCAGCTTGGGGGAAACCTACAATGAGCAGTTCTTC
TRBV9,TRBJ1-1,.,many,CASSGLSSTEAFF,TGTGCCAGCAGCGGGTTATCGTCCACTGAAGCTTTCTTT